The text below deals with one TCR beta chain. V was cut by 2 bases and J by 5 bases, with 7 bases left in between. This CDR3 comprises 13 residues. The sample comes from a study of blood T cell repertoires in COVID-19. Study background: There were acute and convalescent COVID-19 samples, and they came from the United States, Italy and Spain.

Under the authors' procedure: Amplification from reference gene primers served as the basis for estimated nucleated cell counts. Measured with immunoSEQ multiplex PCR; TCRdb has only the in-frame clones, and not every one. That table is the source of V, J and clone size, and D and trimming were worked out from the DNA. The sample carries about 240,000 clones, roughly 87% recorded once. Sequencing was performed on peripheral blood. This chain joins TRBV12-3 or TRBV12-4 and TRBJ1-5; D unresolved. The TCR comes from a man aged 60 to 69 who had recovered from COVID-19. CDR3 DNA: TGTGCCAGCAGTTTATTTGAGGATCAGCCCCAGCATTTT. Translating it yields CASSLFEDQPQHF.